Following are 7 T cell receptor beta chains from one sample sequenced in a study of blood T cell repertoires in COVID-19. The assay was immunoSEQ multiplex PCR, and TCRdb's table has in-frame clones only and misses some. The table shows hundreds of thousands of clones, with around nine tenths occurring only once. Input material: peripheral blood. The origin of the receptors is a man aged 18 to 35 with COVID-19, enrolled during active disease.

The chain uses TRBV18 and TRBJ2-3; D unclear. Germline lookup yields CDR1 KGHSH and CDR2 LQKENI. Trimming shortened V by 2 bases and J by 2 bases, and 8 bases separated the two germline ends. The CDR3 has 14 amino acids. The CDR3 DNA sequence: TGTGCCAGCTCACCAGGGCGAATCACAGATACGCAGTATTTT. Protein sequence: CASSPGRITDTQYF. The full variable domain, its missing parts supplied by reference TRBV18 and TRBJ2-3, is NAGVMQNPRHLVRRRGQEARLRCSPMKGHSHVYWYRQLPEEGLKFMVYLQKENIIDESGMPKERFSAEFPKEGPSILRIQQVVRGDSAAYFCASSPGRITDTQYFGPGTRLTVL.

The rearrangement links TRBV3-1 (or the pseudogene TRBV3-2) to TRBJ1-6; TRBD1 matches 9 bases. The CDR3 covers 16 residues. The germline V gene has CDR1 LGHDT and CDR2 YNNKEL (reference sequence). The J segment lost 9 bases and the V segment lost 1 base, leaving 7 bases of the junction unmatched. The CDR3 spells CASSQGGGQGSSPLHF. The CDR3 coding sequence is TGTGCCAGCAGCCAAGGCGGTGGACAGGGGAGTTCACCCCTCCACTTT.

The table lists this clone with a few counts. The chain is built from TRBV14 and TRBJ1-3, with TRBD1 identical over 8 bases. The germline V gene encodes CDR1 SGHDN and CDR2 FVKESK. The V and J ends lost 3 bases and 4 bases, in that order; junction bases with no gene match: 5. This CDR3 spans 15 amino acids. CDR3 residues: CASSQGQASGNTIYF. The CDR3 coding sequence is TGTGCCAGCAGCCAGGGACAGGCGTCGGGAAACACCATATATTTT.

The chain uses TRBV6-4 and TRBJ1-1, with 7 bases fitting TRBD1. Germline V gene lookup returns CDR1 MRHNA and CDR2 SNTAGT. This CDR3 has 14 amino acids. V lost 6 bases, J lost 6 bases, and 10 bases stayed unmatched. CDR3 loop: CASRPLQGYAEAFF. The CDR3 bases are TGTGCCAGCAGACCCCTACAGGGGTACGCTGAAGCTTTCTTT.

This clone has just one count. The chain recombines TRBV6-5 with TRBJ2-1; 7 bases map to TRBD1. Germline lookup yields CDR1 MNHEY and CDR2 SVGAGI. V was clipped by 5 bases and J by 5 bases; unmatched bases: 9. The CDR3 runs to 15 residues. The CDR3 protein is CASSTTPQGNNEQFF. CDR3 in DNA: TGTGCCAGCAGTACGACCCCACAGGGGAACAATGAGCAGTTCTTC.

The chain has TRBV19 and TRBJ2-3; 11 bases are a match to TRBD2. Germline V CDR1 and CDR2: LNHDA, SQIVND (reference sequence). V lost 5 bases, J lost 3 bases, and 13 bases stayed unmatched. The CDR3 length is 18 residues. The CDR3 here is CASSLRLAGYSSTDTQYF. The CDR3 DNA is TGTGCCAGTAGTCTCAGACTAGCGGGGTATTCATCGACAGATACGCAGTATTTT.

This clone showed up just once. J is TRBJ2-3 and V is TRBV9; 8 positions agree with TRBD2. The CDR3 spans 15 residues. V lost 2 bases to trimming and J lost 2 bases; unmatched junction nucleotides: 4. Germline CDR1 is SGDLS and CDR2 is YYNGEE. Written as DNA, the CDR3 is TGTGCCAGCAGCGTTACTAGCGGAAACACAGATACGCAGTATTTT. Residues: CASSVTSGNTDTQYF.